This TCR beta chain was identified during a study of blood T cell repertoires in COVID-19. Original processing notes: Using reference gene primer amplification, nucleated cell counts were estimated. TCRdb keeps only in-frame clones here, not all; method: immunoSEQ multiplex PCR. The V and J calls and clone size are taken from that table; D and trimming were inferred from the DNA. The table has fewer than 350,000 clones, under 95% seen once. The V end lost 5 bases, the J end lost 2 bases, and 4 bases lay between the germline ends. This CDR3 has 12 amino acids. CDR1 and CDR2 from the germline V gene are MDHEN and SYDVKM.

The chain recombines TRBV28 with TRBJ2-1; D ambiguous. Sequenced: PBMCs or T cells enriched from blood (not recorded which). The clonotype was recovered from a woman aged 40 to 49 with acute COVID-19. CDR3 DNA: TGTGCCAGCAGTGTAACCTACAATGAGCAGTTCTTC. Residues: CASSVTYNEQFF.